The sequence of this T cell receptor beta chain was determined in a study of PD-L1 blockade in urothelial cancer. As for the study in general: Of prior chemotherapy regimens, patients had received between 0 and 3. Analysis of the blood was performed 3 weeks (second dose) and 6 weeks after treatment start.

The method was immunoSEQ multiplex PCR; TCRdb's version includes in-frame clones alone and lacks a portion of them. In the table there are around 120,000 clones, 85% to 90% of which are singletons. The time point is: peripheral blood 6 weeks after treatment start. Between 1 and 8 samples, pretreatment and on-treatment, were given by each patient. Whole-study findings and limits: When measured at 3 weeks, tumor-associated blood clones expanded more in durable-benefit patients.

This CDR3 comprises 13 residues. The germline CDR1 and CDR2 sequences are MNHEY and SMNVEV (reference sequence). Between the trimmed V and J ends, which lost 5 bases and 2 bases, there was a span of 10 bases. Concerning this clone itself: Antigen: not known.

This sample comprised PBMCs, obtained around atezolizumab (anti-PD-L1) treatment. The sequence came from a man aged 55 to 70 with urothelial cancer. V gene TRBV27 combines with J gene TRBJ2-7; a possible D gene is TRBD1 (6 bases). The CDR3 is CASSPGATYEQYF. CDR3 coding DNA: TGTGCCAGCAGTCCAGGGGCGACCTACGAGCAGTACTTC.